This T cell receptor (beta chain) was profiled in a study of CD4 T cells in lung cancer (dated by TCRdb to about 2019). Notes on the research overall: In the study, blood T cells of NSCLC patients were screened for responses to candidate mutation-encoded neoepitopes, and neoantigen-specific CD4+ T-cell clones and TCRs were isolated. The patients who underwent resection had lung adenocarcinoma or squamous cell carcinoma, were aged 60 to 69 when blood was donated, and were mostly former smokers. Treatments the patients had received before donating blood included platinum chemotherapy, and some of the patients were given nivolumab or pembrolizumab. TCRB deep sequencing tracked the frequency of neoantigen-specific clonotypes in tumor resections, non-adjacent lung and cultured T-cell products.

Libraries were made using the immunoSEQ multiplex PCR assay. Qiagen DNeasy or QIAamp micro DNA kits were used to isolate DNA, and the Adaptive Biotechnology human TCRB sequencing kit was used to sequence TCRB. TCRB libraries were sequenced on an Illumina MiSeq. Per the original workflow: The kit provider's software was used to analyze TCRB sequence data, and Fisher's exact test was used to test clonotype templates for tumor enrichment. TCRdb carries this immuneACCESS record with in-frame sequences only. Its versions omit some clonotypes, under half of them owing to an unresolved V gene in the studies checked, with the rest unexplained. Clonal size and the V and J genes are those of that table, whereas D and trimming came from the DNA. The sample table shows 350 to 450 clones, and approximately 90% are seen once. More than 60% of the sample belongs to the ten largest clones. CDR1 and CDR2, looked up from the germline V gene, are SGHTA and FQGNSA. The CDR3 has 12 amino acids, counting the end cysteine and phenylalanine. The CDR3 DNA has 36 bases and is translated from base 1. V and J are truncated by 8 bases and 4 bases respectively, leaving an intervening sequence of 11 bases.

Remarks on this clone: Its antigen remains unidentified. No much larger clonotype is one base removed from it; base qualities were not supplied.

PBMCs were stimulated with mutant 27-mer peptides plus IL21, IL7, IL15 and IL2 for 10 to 15 days, then restimulated with peptide-pulsed autologous B cells. Live IFNgamma-secreting T cells were sorted by cytokine capture on a FACS Aria2 after restimulation with peptide-pulsed B cells. Sorted cells were expanded for roughly 12 to 23 days at limiting dilution, roughly 3 or 11 cells per well, with irradiated allogeneic PBMCs, phytohemagglutinin and IL2. The patients provided peripheral blood samples or leukapheresis products. The antigen specificity of expanded lines was screened by IFNgamma ELISA against autologous B cells pulsed with mutant peptides. Broader findings and caveats from the paper: Some blood-derived responses might reflect in vitro priming of naive T cells or cross-reactivity rather than memory responses to the cancer. IFNgamma-sorted cells included nonspecific IFNgamma producers of unknown purity, so expanded lines ranged from monoclonal to oligoclonal.

Sequencing input: a CD4+ T cell line or clone grown in culture. The chain couples TRBV7-2 to TRBJ1-2, and possibly TRBD1, on 5 matching bases. The TCR was taken from a woman aged 55 to 70 with non-small cell lung cancer. Some clones in this sample may be carry-over from other donors' samples. The CDR3 has the sequence CASLRGGYGYTF. The DNA reads TGTGCCAGCCTAAGGGGTGGCTATGGCTACACCTTC.